The clone carrying this T cell receptor beta chain appeared a few times. Its antigen is unidentified. This entry comes from a study of CD8 T cells in ankylosing spondylitis. The CDR3 covers 18 residues. Germline assignment: CDR1 SGHRS and CDR2 YFSETQ. Unmatched junction bases numbered 11, after V lost 4 bases and J lost 2 bases. Whole-study findings and limits: One TCR beta motif, made up of seven to nine highly homologous variants, appeared characteristic of ankylosing spondylitis blood.

Quantitative 5'-RACE with molecular barcodes produced the TCR beta libraries. TCRdb independently ran MiXCR on the 5' RACE reads; one entry per CDR3 protein. The sample lists 130,000 or so distinct CDR3 sequences; 15% to 20% were seen once. The sequence derives from a male donor with ankylosing spondylitis. Sample: blood, either unsorted or a sorted T cell fraction (not recorded which). The V gene is TRBV5-1, the J gene TRBJ2-1; 11 bases fit TRBD2. CDR3 coding DNA: TGCGCCAGCAGCGCCGGGGGCCAACTAGCGGGAGCCTACAATGAGCAGTTCTTC. Translated, it gives CASSAGGQLAGAYNEQFF.